The clone carrying this TCR beta chain was detected many times. This sample is part of a study of molecular identifiers for immune sequencing clone quantification. Making the bulk TCR libraries relied on previously described methods and listed TCR primers. TCRdb re-called the PCR reads with MiXCR, one entry per CDR3 protein. The sample carries around 25,000 distinct CDR3 sequences, 17% recorded once. Naive CD8 T cells underwent sorting with the CD8+CD4-CCR7+CD45RA+ definition. This receptor was obtained from a human donor in good health. Some libraries in this study had Jurkat cell RNA spiked in. The specimen was naive CD8+ T cells from blood, with Jurkat cell RNA spiked in. Regarding subset: FACS-sorted CD8+CD4-CCR7+CD45RA+ naive T cells.

The CDR3 DNA reads as TGTGCCAGCAGCCAGACCGGGAATAATGGTTCACCCCTCCACTTT. Amino acid sequence: CASSQTGNNGSPLHF. J is TRBJ1-6 and V is TRBV3-1; D is uncertain. The CDR3 consists of 15 residues. The V gene's germline CDR1 is LGHDT and CDR2 YNNKEL (reference sequence). V dropped 3 bases and J dropped 9 bases, with 15 bases sitting between them.